The 17 T cell receptor beta chains presented below share a single source sample, sequenced in a study of blood T cell repertoires in COVID-19. Produced via immunoSEQ multiplex PCR; TCRdb's table is partial and in-frame only. The sample lists some 82,000 clones; about nine tenths were seen once. Sequencing was done on a sample of peripheral blood. These receptors all come from a woman in her 50s in a cohort sampled during active COVID-19.

This chain joins TRBV7-3 and TRBJ1-5, with D possibly TRBD1 on 5 matching bases. The length of the CDR3 is 14 residues. CDR1 SGHTA and CDR2 FQGTGA come from the germline V gene. Trimming removed 5 bases at V and 7 bases at J, with 15 bases between. As DNA, the CDR3 is TGTGCCAGCAGCGAACTGGGGGGGGAACAGCCCCAGCATTTT. Protein product: CASSELGGEQPQHF.

This clone appeared once. The chain combines TRBV18 with TRBJ1-1; 8 bases are shared with TRBD1. V shed 1 base and J 0 bases; nucleotides not matched to a gene: 13. The germline CDR1 and CDR2 sequences are KGHSH and LQKENI. This CDR3 contains 19 residues. The CDR3 DNA sequence: TGTGCCAGCTCACCACAGTCGGGGCCAGGGGGCACCCTGAACACTGAAGCTTTCTTT. Translating gives CASSPQSGPGGTLNTEAFF.

This chain joins TRBV19 and TRBJ1-3; a possible D gene is TRBD1 (6 bases). Germline V CDR1 and CDR2: LNHDA, SQIVND (reference sequence). This CDR3 has 16 residues. V was trimmed by 3 bases and J by 0 bases, leaving 12 bases between them. This CDR3 is CASSIGQPNSGNTIYF. CDR3 bases: TGTGCCAGTAGTATTGGACAGCCTAACTCTGGAAACACCATATATTTT. Using reference TRBV19 and TRBJ1-3 for the parts outside the CDR3, the full variable domain is DGGITQSPKYLFRKEGQNVTLSCEQNLNHDAMYWYRQDPGQGLRLIYYSQIVNDFQKGDIAEGYSVSREKKESFPLTVTSAQKNPTAFYLCASSIGQPNSGNTIYFGEGSWLTVV.

V usage is TRBV4-1 and J usage is TRBJ1-2; D is unresolved. In germline, CDR1 is MGHRA, CDR2 YSYEKL. The ends were cut back, 0 bases at V and 2 bases at J, with 13 bases in the middle. The CDR3 covers 16 residues. CDR3 nucleotide sequence: TGCGCCAGCAGCCAAGAATTCGCAGGCCTGAACTATGGCTACACCTTC. This codes for CASSQEFAGLNYGYTF.

This clone was detected once. At one boundary the junction diverges from the germline segment, which might be a read error. Other DNA sequences in this sample translate to the same CDR3. V gene TRBV28 combines with J gene TRBJ1-6; 8 positions match TRBD1. CDR3 size: 14 residues. CDR1 and CDR2 from the germline V gene are MDHEN and SYDVKM. The CDR3 sequence is CASTSGGGYSPLHF. CDR3 in DNA: TGTGCCAGCACCTCAGGGGGCGGTTATTCGCCCCTCCACTTT.

The DNA for the CDR3 is TGTGCCTGGAGTGTACTAGGGGGTGAGCAGTTCTTC. Translating gives CAWSVLGGEQFF. This rearrangement joins TRBV30 to TRBJ2-1; perhaps TRBD1 as D (6 bases). CDR1 and CDR2 (germline): GTSNPN, SVGIG (reference sequence). V lost 0 bases, J lost 9 bases, and 9 bases lay in between. The CDR3 consists of 12 residues.

This clone appeared a few times. The chain couples TRBV11-3 to TRBJ2-1; the D gene is possibly TRBD1 (5 bases). The CDR3 consists of 15 residues. The V and J ends lost 7 bases and 4 bases respectively, with 17 bases between them. CDR1 SGHNT and CDR2 YENEEA come from the germline V gene. CDR3 loop: CASNRDRRSYNEQFF. The DNA for the CDR3 is TGTGCCAGCAACCGCGACAGAAGGTCTTACAATGAGCAGTTCTTC.

This chain uses TRBV28 with TRBJ1-5; D is perhaps TRBD1 (5 bases). The germline gives CDR1 MDHEN, CDR2 SYDVKM. CDR3 length equals 14 residues. The V gene lost 5 bases and the J gene lost 6 bases, with 14 bases spanning the gap. CDR3 nucleotides: TGTGCCAGCAGTCAATCGGGGGGAGGTCAGCCCCAGCATTTT. The encoded protein is CASSQSGGGQPQHF.

This chain uses TRBV5-1 with TRBJ2-1; the match to TRBD2 covers 7 bases. There are 18 residues in the CDR3. The germline V gene has CDR1 SGHRS and CDR2 YFSETQ. Unmatched junction bases numbered 16, after V lost 3 bases and J lost 4 bases. The CDR3 region is CASSYITSVRGDYNEQFF. The CDR3 nucleotides are TGCGCCAGCAGCTATATTACTAGCGTCCGGGGGGATTACAATGAGCAGTTCTTC.

The chain joins TRBV18 to TRBJ2-1, with 7 bases identical to TRBD2. The CDR3 contains 16 residues. In germline, CDR1 is KGHSH, CDR2 LQKENI. V was clipped by 2 bases and J by 7 bases; unmatched bases: 11. The CDR3 sequence: CASSPSGGSTRNEQFF. As DNA, the CDR3 is TGTGCCAGCTCACCATCCGGGGGGTCAACGAGGAATGAGCAGTTCTTC.

The chain has TRBV5-1 and TRBJ1-6, with 10 bases fitting TRBD1. J was trimmed by 10 bases and V by 5 bases; bases with no gene match: 6. CDR3 length: 14 residues. Per germline, CDR1 SGHRS and CDR2 YFSETQ. Here the CDR3 DNA reads TGCGCCAGCAGACCCGGGACAGGGGACTCACCCCTCCACTTT. Amino acids: CASRPGTGDSPLHF.

The chain has TRBV9 and TRBJ1-6; weak D call: TRBD1 (6 bases). The V end was cut by 4 bases, the J end by 7 bases, with 21 bases between. This CDR3 is built from 17 residues. CDR1 is SGDLS, CDR2 YYNGEE, per germline. The CDR3 DNA reads as TGTGCCAGCAGCCCGGGGGCAGGGTCGGGAGGAAATTCACCCCTCCACTTT. Encoded protein: CASSPGAGSGGNSPLHF.

The genes are TRBV10-3 and TRBJ2-5; 8 bases map to TRBD1. The germline gives CDR1 ENHRY, CDR2 SYGVKD. After removal of 0 bases from V and 2 bases from J, the junction contained 8 bases not matched to a gene. The CDR3 spans 17 residues. The CDR3, as DNA: TGTGCCATCAGTGAGTCCGGTTGGTACAGGGGGCAAGAGACCCAGTACTTC. Amino acids: CAISESGWYRGQETQYF.

The DNA for the CDR3 is TGTGCCAGCGGCGAGCGACAGGACCTAACCTTC. Protein: CASGERQDLTF. The gene calls are TRBV25-1 and TRBJ1-2; a weak D match, TRBD1 (6 bases). The V end lost 8 bases, the J end lost 14 bases, and 18 bases lay between the germline ends. The CDR3 is made up of 11 amino acids. The V gene's germline CDR1 is MGHDK and CDR2 SYGVNS.

V and J are TRBV27 and TRBJ2-7; 15 positions agree with TRBD2. Germline V gene data show CDR1 as MNHEY and CDR2 as SMNVEV (reference sequence). The CDR3 is 17 amino acids. After removal of 7 bases from V and 0 bases from J, the junction contained 7 bases not matched to a gene. CDR3 amino acids: CASKPGLAGGFSYEQYF. CDR3 DNA sequence: TGTGCCAGCAAACCGGGACTAGCGGGGGGATTCTCCTACGAGCAGTACTTC.

This clone has only one observation. The chain joins TRBV7-3 to TRBJ2-1; 9 bases match TRBD1. Germline V gene sequence: CDR1 SGHTA, CDR2 FQGTGA. The CDR3 contains 12 residues. J was trimmed by 12 bases and V by 4 bases; bases with no gene match: 4. The CDR3 here is CASSSGQGVQFF. The CDR3, as DNA: TGTGCCAGCAGCTCGGGACAGGGCGTGCAGTTCTTC.

The chain links TRBV19 to TRBJ2-3, with 10 bases that match TRBD2. V shed 3 bases, J shed 6 bases, and the junction held 6 bases outside the gene matches. CDR1 LNHDA and CDR2 SQIVND come from the germline V gene (reference sequence). The CDR3 extends over 15 amino acids. As DNA, the CDR3 is TGTGCCAGTAGTATTAGCGGGGGGTCCCGGGATACGCAGTATTTT. Its protein product is CASSISGGSRDTQYF.